A selection of T cell receptor beta chains follows, all from one sample in a study of blood T cells in healthy people across ages. MiXCR, applied by TCRdb to the 5' RACE reads, yields one record per CDR3 protein. The data contain about a million distinct CDR3 sequences, about two fifths of them singletons. Sample: blood. These receptors came from a man aged 18 to 30 in good health. CDR3s include the opening cysteine and the closing phenylalanine or tryptophan. The order of the fields is V gene, clone size, D gene, J gene, CDR3 protein, CDR3 DNA. The D gene is left open where the match is weak. Clone sizes are given selectively: once, few, many, or a class where the clone is expanded.

TRBV10-3	NA	NA	TRBJ2-6	CAISGFSGANVLTF	TGTGCCATCAGTGGCTTCTCTGGGGCCAACGTCCTGACTTTC
TRBV20-1	few	NA	TRBJ1-4	CSARAGTGEKLFF	TGCAGTGCCAGAGCCGGGACGGGTGAAAAACTGTTTTTT
TRBV7-2	NA	TRBD1	TRBJ1-1	CASSPHGTGSSRTEAFF	TGTGCCAGCAGCCCCCACGGGACAGGTTCTTCCCGGACTGAAGCTTTCTTT
TRBV20-1	few	TRBD1	TRBJ1-2	CSARQGGYGYTF	TGCAGTGCGAGACAGGGGGGCTATGGCTACACCTTC
TRBV27	few	NA	TRBJ1-1	CASSQKRNTEAFF	TGTGCCAGCAGCCAGAAGAGGAACACTGAAGCTTTCTTT
TRBV7-2	NA	TRBD1	TRBJ1-2	CASSPWTGDDHTF	TGTGCCAGCAGCCCCTGGACAGGCGATGACCACACCTTC
TRBV12-5	NA	NA	TRBJ2-7	CASGPSQWADSHEQYF	TGTGCTAGTGGTCCAAGCCAATGGGCCGACAGCCACGAGCAGTACTTC
TRBV7-9	NA	TRBD1	TRBJ1-1	CASSLDWTGPEAFF	TGTGCCAGCAGCTTAGATTGGACAGGGCCTGAAGCTTTCTTT
TRBV25-1	NA	NA	TRBJ1-6	CASSKDAGSSPLHF	TGTGCCAGCAGTAAAGACGCAGGGTCTTCACCCCTCCACTTT
TRBV24-1	NA	TRBD1	TRBJ2-5	CATSDSLGTDPLETQYF	TGTGCCACCAGTGATTCCCTGGGGACAGACCCTTTAGAGACCCAGTACTTC
TRBV9	NA	NA	TRBJ2-3	CASSVPESSTDMQYF	TGTGCCAGCAGCGTACCAGAGTCTAGCACAGATATGCAGTATTTT
TRBV5-1	many	NA	TRBJ2-2	CASSLRQGNTGELFF	TGTGCCAGCAGTTTACGTCAGGGTAACACCGGGGAGCTGTTTTTT
TRBV20-1	few	TRBD1	TRBJ1-5	CSAKTGPSNQPQHF	TGCAGTGCCAAGACAGGGCCTAGCAATCAGCCCCAGCATTTT
TRBV4-3	few	NA	TRBJ2-1	CASSQDRGTLNEQFF	TGCGCCAGCAGCCAAGATAGGGGGACATTGAATGAGCAGTTCTTC
TRBV15	few	NA	TRBJ2-1	CATSRARNEQFF	TGTGCCACCAGCAGAGCTCGCAATGAGCAGTTCTTC
TRBV25-1	NA	NA	TRBJ1-4	CASSELRGEKLFF	TGTGCCAGCAGTGAACTACGTGGTGAAAAACTGTTTTTT
TRBV10-3	many	TRBD2	TRBJ2-1	CAISELAGGRDNEQFF	TGTGCCATCAGTGAACTAGCGGGGGGGCGGGACAATGAGCAGTTCTTC
TRBV6-4	NA	NA	TRBJ1-2	CASSPHSGRSLYGYTF	TGTGCCAGCAGTCCTCACTCCGGCCGGTCCCTCTATGGCTACACCTTC
TRBV6-2/TRBV6-3	NA	NA	TRBJ2-1	CASSGGTKSYNEQFF	TGTGCCAGTTCTGGGGGGACAAAGTCCTACAATGAGCAGTTCTTC
TRBV4-3	few	NA	TRBJ1-1	CASSRVGGVTEAFF	TGCGCCAGCAGCCGCGTAGGGGGTGTCACTGAAGCTTTCTTT
TRBV12-3/TRBV12-4	once	NA	TRBJ1-1	CASRASLGDTEAFF	TGTGCCAGCAGGGCATCTTTGGGGGACACTGAAGCTTTCTTT
TRBV7-2	NA	NA	TRBJ1-1	CASSLSELNTEAFF	TGTGCCAGCAGCTTATCAGAGTTGAACACTGAAGCTTTCTTT
TRBV20-1	many	NA	TRBJ2-1	CSASITDNEQFF	TGCAGTGCTAGTATAACAGACAATGAGCAGTTCTTC
TRBV29-1	few	TRBD2	TRBJ2-1	CSVVAKQGWTSGGDEQFF	TGCAGCGTTGTTGCGAAACAGGGGTGGACTAGCGGGGGGGATGAGCAGTTCTTC
TRBV4-3	NA	NA	TRBJ2-2	CASSQAGLPGELFF	TGCGCCAGCAGCCAAGCAGGTCTCCCCGGGGAGCTGTTTTTT
TRBV4-3	many	NA	TRBJ2-3	CASRTGEGGSTDTQYF	TGCGCCAGCAGGACCGGAGAAGGGGGAAGCACAGATACGCAGTATTTT
TRBV7-2	NA	TRBD1	TRBJ1-5	CASRPGTVGNQPQHF	TGTGCCAGCAGACCCGGGACAGTTGGAAATCAGCCCCAGCATTTT
TRBV29-1	few	NA	TRBJ2-7	CSAQRTDSYEQYF	TGCAGCGCCCAAAGGACGGATTCCTACGAGCAGTACTTC
TRBV12-5	NA	NA	TRBJ2-7	CASGWDGSVTYEQYF	TGTGCTAGTGGCTGGGACGGGTCGGTTACCTACGAGCAGTACTTC
TRBV10-3	many	NA	TRBJ1-2	CAISEGRGYTF	TGTGCCATCAGTGAGGGGCGGGGCTACACCTTC
TRBV9	NA	TRBD2	TRBJ2-2	CASSPHPSGGTGELFF	TGTGCCAGCAGCCCCCACCCTAGCGGGGGCACCGGGGAGCTGTTTTTT
TRBV19	NA	NA	TRBJ1-6	CASEDSSYNSPLHF	TGTGCCAGTGAGGACAGCTCCTATAATTCACCCCTCCACTTT
TRBV5-6	NA	NA	TRBJ1-2	CASSLREAGQYGYTF	TGTGCCAGCAGCTTGAGAGAGGCCGGCCAGTATGGCTACACCTTC
TRBV2	once	NA	TRBJ2-3	CASSERRSRGTDTQYF	TGTGCCAGCAGTGAGCGCAGGTCTAGGGGCACAGATACGCAGTATTTT
TRBV9	few	NA	TRBJ2-3	CASSVRGRRVTDTQYF	TGTGCCAGCAGCGTGCGGGGGCGGAGGGTCACAGATACGCAGTATTTT
TRBV2	NA	NA	TRBJ1-4	CASTAGRPPEKLFF	TGTGCCAGCACTGCAGGGCGTCCCCCTGAAAAACTGTTTTTT
TRBV20-1	NA	NA	TRBJ2-5	CSASDQRGFRNAYVQYF	TGCAGTGCTTCAGATCAGCGCGGATTCCGAAATGCCTACGTGCAGTACTTC
TRBV4-2	NA	NA	TRBJ2-1	CASSQGWDSNNEQFF	TGTGCCAGCAGCCAAGGATGGGACTCTAACAATGAGCAGTTCTTC
TRBV20-1	NA	NA	TRBJ1-4	CSAPDKGRGKLFF	TGCAGTGCCCCGGACAAGGGGAGAGGAAAACTGTTTTTT
TRBV28	NA	NA	TRBJ1-5	CASAFWTGNQPQHF	TGTGCCAGCGCCTTCTGGACGGGCAATCAGCCCCAGCATTTT
TRBV4-1	NA	NA	TRBJ1-5	CASSQAPQGRNNQPQHF	TGCGCCAGCAGCCAAGCACCCCAGGGGAGAAACAATCAGCCCCAGCATTTT
TRBV7-9	many	NA	TRBJ1-2	CASSLGQDNYGYTF	TGTGCCAGCAGCTTAGGACAGGATAACTATGGCTACACCTTC
TRBV5-1	many	NA	TRBJ2-2	CASSLGYTGELFF	TGTGCCAGCAGCTTGGGATACACCGGGGAGCTGTTTTTT
TRBV27	few	TRBD1	TRBJ2-1	CASSSWLVGTAYNEQFF	TGTGCCAGCAGTTCTTGGCTCGTAGGGACAGCCTACAATGAGCAGTTCTTC
TRBV12-3/TRBV12-4	few	NA	TRBJ2-3	CASSLAVAADVQYF	TGTGCCAGCAGTCTCGCCGTGGCGGCAGATGTGCAGTATTTT
TRBV9	NA	NA	TRBJ2-1	CASSVRLDYNEQFF	TGTGCCAGCAGCGTAAGACTTGACTACAATGAGCAGTTCTTC
TRBV7-3	few	TRBD1	TRBJ1-1	CASSPLDRENTEAFF	TGTGCCAGCAGCCCCTTGGACAGGGAGAACACTGAAGCTTTCTTT
TRBV2	few	TRBD1	TRBJ2-1	CASTVTGERYNEQFF	TGTGCCAGCACCGTTACAGGGGAGAGGTACAATGAGCAGTTCTTC
TRBV10-3	few	NA	TRBJ2-3	CAISLRGPGTDTQYF	TGTGCCATCAGCCTAAGGGGACCAGGGACAGATACGCAGTATTTT
TRBV4-1	few	NA	TRBJ1-2	CASSQIGLRDLGYTF	TGCGCCAGCAGCCAAATTGGGCTCCGAGACTTGGGCTACACCTTC
TRBV3-1	NA	NA	TRBJ2-5	CASAYKALETQYF	TGTGCCAGCGCGTATAAAGCCCTGGAGACCCAGTACTTC
TRBV10-3	NA	NA	TRBJ1-1	CAISSLQGGTEAFF	TGTGCCATCAGTAGCTTACAGGGTGGCACTGAAGCTTTCTTT
TRBV27	NA	NA	TRBJ1-4	CASNRLGPTNEKLFF	TGTGCCAGCAACCGCCTCGGGCCAACTAATGAAAAACTGTTTTTT
TRBV12-3/TRBV12-4	many	NA	TRBJ1-5	CASSLGQPQHF	TGTGCCAGCAGTTTGGGTCAGCCCCAGCATTTT
TRBV6-5	many	TRBD1	TRBJ2-5	CASSPPRQGNLETQYF	TGTGCCAGCAGTCCGCCCAGACAGGGTAATTTGGAGACCCAGTACTTC
TRBV24-1	NA	NA	TRBJ1-5	CATSDSQRGLNQPQHF	TGTGCCACCAGTGATTCGCAACGGGGCCTAAATCAGCCCCAGCATTTT
TRBV5-1	few	NA	TRBJ2-4	CASSLRGAKENIQYF	TGCGCCAGCAGCTTGCGAGGGGCGAAAGAAAACATTCAGTACTTC
TRBV5-6	few	NA	TRBJ1-2	CASSLMWGVNYGYTF	TGTGCCAGCAGCCTAATGTGGGGGGTGAACTATGGCTACACCTTC
TRBV5-1	NA	NA	TRBJ2-5	CASSFSRLEQYF	TGCGCCAGCAGCTTCTCGCGCCTTGAGCAGTACTTC
TRBV7-8	NA	TRBD2	TRBJ2-5	CASSLMLAGGHPRDEQYF	TGTGCCAGCAGCTTAATGCTAGCGGGGGGCCACCCTAGGGATGAGCAGTACTTC